These 25 T cell receptor beta chains were all obtained from the same sample, sequenced in a study of shared clonotypes between healthy human individuals. Assay used: immunoSEQ multiplex PCR; TCRdb lists only in-frame clones, some missing. The table records 110,000 or so clones, about two thirds of them present only once. The sequenced material came from memory CD8+ T cells sorted from blood. As to subset: CD45RO+ cells pooled with CCR7-negative TemRA cells. Receptors originate from a woman aged 25 to 39 in good health.

The chain has TRBV5-4 and TRBJ2-5; 7 bases match TRBD2. The trim removed 4 bases at V and 5 bases at J, leaving 14 bases unmatched. Germline V gene lookup returns CDR1 SGHNT and CDR2 YYREEE (reference sequence). The CDR3 sequence is 16 residues long. The CDR3 is CASSQERGSGRETQYF. CDR3 nucleotide sequence: TGTGCCAGCAGCCAAGAGCGGGGATCGGGCCGCGAGACCCAGTACTTC. Filled out from reference TRBV5-4 and TRBJ2-5, the complete variable domain reads ETGVTQSPTHLIKTRGQQVTLRCSSQSGHNTVSWYQQALGQGPQFIFQYYREEENGRGNFPPRFSGLQFPNYSSELNVNALELDDSALYLCASSQERGSGRETQYFGPGTRLLVL.

The chain has TRBV2 and TRBJ1-4, with a possible D match to TRBD1 (5 bases). The ends were cut back, 2 bases at V and 5 bases at J, with 12 bases in the middle. CDR3 length: 15 residues. Germline V gene lookup returns CDR1 SNHLY and CDR2 FYNNEI. CDR3 residues: CASSEYGGPNEKLFF. The CDR3 DNA reads as TGTGCCAGCAGTGAATATGGGGGACCCAATGAAAAACTGTTTTTT.

The rearrangement joins TRBV25-1 to TRBJ2-2; D is possibly TRBD2 (6 bases). Germline V CDR1 and CDR2: MGHDK, SYGVNS. This CDR3 has 16 residues. V lost 2 bases and J 4 bases, leaving 14 bases between the germline ends. As DNA, the CDR3 is TGTGCCAGCAGTGAAGCGGACGGGAGTGTCACCGGGGAGCTGTTTTTT. Translating it yields CASSEADGSVTGELFF.

The chain is built from TRBV7-6 and TRBJ2-5; D possibly corresponds to TRBD2 (5 bases). Germline V gives CDR1 SGHVS, CDR2 FNYEAQ. V shed 5 bases and J shed 2 bases, with 9 bases lying between them. This CDR3 region has 13 residues. CDR3 amino acids: CASSIERQETQYF. The DNA for the CDR3 is TGTGCCAGCAGCATCGAGCGGCAAGAGACCCAGTACTTC.

In this sample, this clone turned up a few times. V gene TRBV6-1 combines with J gene TRBJ2-5; D is uncertain. The CDR3 loop spans 14 amino acids. V was shortened by 2 bases and J by 0 bases, with 7 bases between the two germline ends. Germline V gives CDR1 MNHNS, CDR2 SASEGT. This CDR3 reads CASSESRYQETQYF. The CDR3 DNA sequence: TGTGCCAGCAGTGAATCTAGGTACCAAGAGACCCAGTACTTC.

This clone was counted a single time. The chain has TRBV27 and TRBJ2-1, with a weak D call TRBD1 (6 bases). Per the germline V gene, CDR1 is MNHEY and CDR2 is SMNVEV (reference sequence). V was pared by 6 bases and J by 5 bases, with 20 bases between. The CDR3 has 16 residues. CDR3 in DNA: TGTGCCAGCAGACCTACCGGGACAATTAAAGACAATGAGCAGTTCTTC. This sequence encodes CASRPTGTIKDNEQFF.

This clone was found once. The V call is TRBV19, the J call TRBJ2-5; D is unclear. Germline CDR1 LNHDA, CDR2 SQIVND (reference sequence). Trimming left V 1 base short and J 1 base short, with 1 base between. The CDR3 length is 12 residues. CDR3 nucleotides: TGTGCCAGTAGTATAGCCCAAGAGACCCAGTACTTC. Protein product: CASSIAQETQYF. The variable domain in full, with the rest retrieved from reference TRBV19 and TRBJ2-5, is DGGITQSPKYLFRKEGQNVTLSCEQNLNHDAMYWYRQDPGQGLRLIYYSQIVNDFQKGDIAEGYSVSREKKESFPLTVTSAQKNPTAFYLCASSIAQETQYFGPGTRLLVL.

This chain uses TRBV7-2 with TRBJ2-7, with 7 bases that match TRBD2. Germline V gene lookup returns CDR1 SGHTA and CDR2 FQGNSA. The J segment lost 2 bases and the V segment lost 5 bases, leaving 12 bases of the junction unmatched. The CDR3 has 16 residues. CDR3 in DNA: TGTGCCAGCAGCCCAGGAGGAGGACTAGTCGCCTACGAGCAGTACTTC. Protein product: CASSPGGGLVAYEQYF.

This clone was recorded many times. This sequence joins TRBV6-1 and TRBJ2-3, with 14 bases fitting TRBD2. The CDR3 length is 15 residues. Germline CDR1 reads MNHNS; CDR2 reads SASEGT. V lost 4 bases to trimming and J lost 4 bases; unmatched junction nucleotides: 1. The CDR3 coding sequence is TGTGCCAGCAGTGGACTAGCGGGAGGGGCAGATACGCAGTATTTT. Residues: CASSGLAGGADTQYF.

The rearrangement joins TRBV28 to TRBJ2-5, with a tentative D call TRBD1 (6 bases). Germline CDR1 reads MDHEN; CDR2 reads SYDVKM. The CDR3 totals 15 residues. The V end was cut by 3 bases, the J end by 0 bases, with 11 bases between. CDR3 DNA sequence: TGTGCCAGCAGTTTCAGGGGTGGGTACCAAGAGACCCAGTACTTC. Translating it yields CASSFRGGYQETQYF.

The gene calls are TRBV2 and TRBJ2-6, with D unclear. The germline CDR1 and CDR2 sequences are SNHLY and FYNNEI. CDR3 length: 17 residues. V lost 3 bases to trimming and J lost 0 bases, with 12 bases between them. CDR3 amino acids: CASSEGTRHSGANVLTF. The CDR3 bases are TGTGCCAGCAGTGAGGGAACAAGGCACTCTGGGGCCAACGTCCTGACTTTC. The full variable domain, its missing parts supplied by reference TRBV2 and TRBJ2-6, is EPEVTQTPSHQVTQMGQEVILRCVPISNHLYFYWYRQILGQKVEFLVSFYNNEISEKSEIFDDQFSVERPDGSNFTLKIRSTKLEDSAMYFCASSEGTRHSGANVLTFGAGSRLTVL.

The DNA of the CDR3 is TGTGCCAGCAGTCAGAGGACTAGGCTTGTTTACGAGCAGTACTTC. This gives the protein CASSQRTRLVYEQYF. This chain connects TRBV27 to TRBJ2-5, with 7 bases matching TRBD2. The tail of the sequence fits TRBJ2-7 better, so the J call may be wrong. Germline-derived CDR1 and CDR2 are MNHEY and SMNVEV (reference sequence). This CDR3 spans 15 amino acids.

Worth noting for this clone: This is likely an artifact of a read error, given a far larger clone one base away. The chain uses TRBV4-2 and TRBJ2-1, with 8 bases matching TRBD2. Germline loops: CDR1 LGHNA, CDR2 YNFKEQ. The CDR3 loop spans 16 amino acids. CDR3 sequence reads: CAGSQDAAGAYNEQFF. DNA for the CDR3: TGTGCCGGCAGCCAAGATGCAGCGGGAGCCTACAATGAGCAGTTCTTC.

The chain combines TRBV4-2 with TRBJ2-2; 7 bases fit TRBD2. CDR1 and CDR2 (germline): LGHNA, YNFKEQ. The CDR3 length is 15 residues. The J segment lost 5 bases and the V segment lost 3 bases, leaving 6 bases of the junction unmatched. The DNA for the CDR3 is TGTGCCAGCAGCCAGCGGGAGATGGAAACCGGGGAGCTGTTTTTT. Amino acid sequence: CASSQREMETGELFF.

This clone was recorded at least ten times. This CDR3 is also generated by other DNA sequences in the sample. V is TRBV10-1 and J is TRBJ2-3; no reliable D call. Per germline, CDR1 WNHNN and CDR2 SYGVQD (reference sequence). The CDR3 has 12 amino acids. Trimming stripped 5 bases from V and 0 bases from J, with 3 bases between. CDR3 amino acids: CASSYSTDTQYF. CDR3 bases: TGCGCCAGCAGTTATAGCACAGATACGCAGTATTTT.

In this sample, this clone turned up a few times. This sample also contains other DNA sequences that code for the same CDR3. The chain is built from TRBV5-4 and TRBJ2-7; 7 bases are a match to TRBD1. Germline V lookup: CDR1 SGHNT, CDR2 YYREEE (reference sequence). The V and J ends lost 1 base and 4 bases, in that order; junction bases with no gene match: 5. This CDR3 comprises 14 residues. CDR3 nucleotide sequence: TGTGCCAGCAGCTTGTGGGACAGACCTTACGAGCAGTACTTC. It encodes CASSLWDRPYEQYF.

The chain carries TRBV7-9 and TRBJ2-1; D is undetermined. The V end lost 1 base, the J end lost 9 bases, and 10 bases lay between the germline ends. The CDR3 is made up of 13 amino acids. From germline, CDR1 is SEHNR and CDR2 FQNEAQ (reference sequence). CDR3 protein: CASSLVHNSEQFF. The CDR3 region has the DNA TGTGCCAGCAGCTTAGTCCATAACAGTGAGCAGTTCTTC.

The chain combines TRBV14 with TRBJ2-7, with 8 bases lining up with TRBD2. Trimming at V came to 4 bases and at J to 0 bases, leaving 2 bases not matched to a gene. In germline, CDR1 is SGHDN, CDR2 FVKESK. CDR3 size: 14 residues. The CDR3 reads CASSPGGLSYEQYF. The CDR3 bases are TGTGCCAGCAGCCCGGGAGGGCTCTCCTACGAGCAGTACTTC.

For this clone: A far larger clone differs by one base, so this is likely a read error. J is TRBJ2-6 and V is TRBV28, with a possible D match to TRBD2 (7 bases). Trimming shortened V by 8 bases and J by 2 bases, and 16 bases separated the two germline ends. The length of the CDR3 is 16 residues. Germline-derived CDR1 and CDR2 are MDHEN and SYDVKM. The CDR3 region has the DNA TGTGCCAGCGGCGTAGGGGGGGTGGCTGGGGCCAACGTCCTGACTTTC. Its translation: CASGVGGVAGANVLTF.

The V and J genes are TRBV28 and TRBJ1-5; possibly TRBD1 for D (5 bases). Germline V gene sequence: CDR1 MDHEN, CDR2 SYDVKM. V lost 6 bases and J 0 bases, leaving 6 bases between the germline ends. The CDR3 has 13 residues. The CDR3 region is CASRGASNQPQHF. For the CDR3, the DNA is TGTGCCAGCAGAGGGGCTAGCAATCAGCCCCAGCATTTT.

Comment on this clone: With a much larger clone just one base away, this may be a read error. The identical CDR3 is also encoded by other nucleotide sequences in the sample. The chain couples TRBV13 to TRBJ2-7; D may be TRBD1 or TRBD2 (9 bases each). The CDR3 is 21 residues long. Germline assignment: CDR1 PRHDT and CDR2 FYEKMQ (reference sequence). This chain's CDR3 is CASSPIPGQGTWREGGYEQYF. The CDR3 bases are TGTGCCAGCAGCCCGATTCCGGGACAGGGAACTTGGCGGGAGGGAGGCTACGAGCAGTATTTC.

This clone appeared once. The chain is built from TRBV13 and TRBJ2-5; D uncertain. The V end lost 5 bases, the J end lost 4 bases, and 11 bases lay between the germline ends. This CDR3 is 13 amino acids long. Germline V gene sequence: CDR1 PRHDT, CDR2 FYEKMQ (reference sequence). The CDR3 loop reads CASSVVLGETQYF. The CDR3 region has the DNA TGTGCCAGCAGCGTAGTGTTAGGAGAGACCCAGTACTTC.

V gene TRBV19 combines with J gene TRBJ2-3; 12 bases map to TRBD2. Germline V gene data show CDR1 as LNHDA and CDR2 as SQIVND (reference sequence). The ends lost 5 bases at V and 3 bases at J; junction bases unmatched: 9. The length of the CDR3 is 17 residues. This chain's CDR3 is CASSDWTSGEKTDTQYF. The CDR3 DNA reads as TGTGCCAGTAGTGACTGGACTAGCGGGGAGAAGACAGATACGCAGTATTTT.

This clone was picked up one time. The V call is TRBV7-1, the J call TRBJ2-7; a possible D gene is TRBD1 (6 bases). TRBV7-1 is treated as an ORF (open reading frame) with a function not yet certain. This CDR3 region has 14 residues. Trimming removed 4 bases from V and 3 bases from J, with 13 bases in between. CDR3 bases: TGTGCCAGCAGCTTCGGACAGAATAACTACGAGCAGTACTTC. As protein: CASSFGQNNYEQYF.

This clone was detected ten times or more. The genes are TRBV6-4 and TRBJ2-1, with TRBD2 matching 8 bases. The germline V gene encodes CDR1 MRHNA and CDR2 SNTAGT. The CDR3 has 14 residues. V shed 8 bases and J 8 bases; nucleotides not matched to a gene: 11. The CDR3 here is CASAPGLDEDEQFF. The CDR3 region has the DNA TGTGCCAGCGCTCCGGGACTAGATGAGGATGAGCAGTTCTTC.